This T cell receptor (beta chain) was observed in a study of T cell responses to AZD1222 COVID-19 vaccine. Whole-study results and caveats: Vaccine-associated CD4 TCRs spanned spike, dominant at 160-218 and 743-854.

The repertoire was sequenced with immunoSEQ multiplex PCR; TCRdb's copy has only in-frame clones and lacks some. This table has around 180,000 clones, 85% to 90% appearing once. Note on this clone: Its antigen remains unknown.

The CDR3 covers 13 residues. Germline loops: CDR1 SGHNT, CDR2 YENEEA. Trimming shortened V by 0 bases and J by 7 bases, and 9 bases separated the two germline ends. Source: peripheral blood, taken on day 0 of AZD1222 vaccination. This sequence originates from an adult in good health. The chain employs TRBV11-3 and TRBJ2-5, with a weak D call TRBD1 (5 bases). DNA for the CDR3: TGTGCCAGCAGCTTAGAGGGTAGGGGGACCCAGTACTTC. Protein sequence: CASSLEGRGTQYF.